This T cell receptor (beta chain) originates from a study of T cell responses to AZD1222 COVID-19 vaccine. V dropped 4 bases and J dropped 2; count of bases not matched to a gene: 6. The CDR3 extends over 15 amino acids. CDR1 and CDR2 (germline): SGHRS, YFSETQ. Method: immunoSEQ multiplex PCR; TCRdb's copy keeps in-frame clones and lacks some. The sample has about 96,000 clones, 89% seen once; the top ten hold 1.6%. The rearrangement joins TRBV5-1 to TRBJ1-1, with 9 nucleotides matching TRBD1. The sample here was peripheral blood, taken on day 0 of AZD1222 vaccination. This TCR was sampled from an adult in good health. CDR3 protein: CASSLKTGGNTEAFF. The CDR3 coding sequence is TGCGCCAGCAGCCTAAAGACAGGGGGAAACACTGAAGCTTTCTTT.